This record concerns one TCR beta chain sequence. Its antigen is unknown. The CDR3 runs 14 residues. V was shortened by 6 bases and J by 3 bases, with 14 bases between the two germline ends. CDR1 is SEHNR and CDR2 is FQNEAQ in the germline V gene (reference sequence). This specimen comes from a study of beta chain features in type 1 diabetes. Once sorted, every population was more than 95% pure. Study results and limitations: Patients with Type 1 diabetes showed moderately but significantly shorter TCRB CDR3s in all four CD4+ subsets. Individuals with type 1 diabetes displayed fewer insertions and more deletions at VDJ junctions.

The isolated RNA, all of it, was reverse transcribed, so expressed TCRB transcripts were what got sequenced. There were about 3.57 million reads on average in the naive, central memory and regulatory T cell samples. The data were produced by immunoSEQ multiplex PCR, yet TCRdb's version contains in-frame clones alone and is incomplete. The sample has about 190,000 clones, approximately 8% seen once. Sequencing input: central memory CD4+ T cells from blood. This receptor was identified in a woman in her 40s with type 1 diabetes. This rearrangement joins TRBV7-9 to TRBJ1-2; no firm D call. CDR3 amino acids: CASSSAGVDYGYTF. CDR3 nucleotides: TGTGCCAGCAGTTCGGCCGGGGTCGACTATGGCTACACCTTC.